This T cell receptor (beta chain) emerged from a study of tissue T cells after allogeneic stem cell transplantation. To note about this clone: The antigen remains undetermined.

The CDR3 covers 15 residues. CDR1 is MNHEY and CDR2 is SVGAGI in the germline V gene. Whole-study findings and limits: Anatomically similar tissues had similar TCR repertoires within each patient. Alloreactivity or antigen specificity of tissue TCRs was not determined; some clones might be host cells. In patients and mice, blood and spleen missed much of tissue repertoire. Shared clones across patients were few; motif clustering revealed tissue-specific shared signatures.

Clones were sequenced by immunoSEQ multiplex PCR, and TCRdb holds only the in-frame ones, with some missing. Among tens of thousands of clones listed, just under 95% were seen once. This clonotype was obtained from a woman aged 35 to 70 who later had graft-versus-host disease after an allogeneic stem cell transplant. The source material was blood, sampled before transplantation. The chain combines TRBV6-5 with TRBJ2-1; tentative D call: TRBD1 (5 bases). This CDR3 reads CATGQGSSLLNEQFF. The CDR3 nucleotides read TGTGCAACCGGGCAGGGCTCATCCCTCCTCAATGAGCAGTTCTTC.